The clone carrying this T cell receptor (beta chain) was counted only a few times. No antigen is known for it. The data were obtained in a study of CD8 T cells in ankylosing spondylitis. Study observations and caveats: Among TCR beta sequences, a motif of several highly homologous variants appeared characteristic of ankylosing spondylitis blood. Matched ankylosing spondylitis synovial fluid reportedly showed significant enrichment of disease-linked clones. In the blood and synovial fluid of reactive arthritis, some motif variants had been previously reported.

TCRdb fed the 5' RACE reads into MiXCR, producing one record per CDR3 protein. The table shows around 330,000 distinct CDR3 sequences, with roughly 12% occurring only once. The CDR3 loop spans 12 amino acids. V shed 6 bases and J shed 7 bases, with 12 bases lying between them. The germline V gene encodes CDR1 MDHEN and CDR2 SYDVKM. The gene calls are TRBV28 and TRBJ1-1; TRBD1 might be the D (5 bases). The clonotype was recovered from a female donor with ankylosing spondylitis or in good health (not recorded which). The sample taken for sequencing was blood, either unsorted or a sorted T cell fraction (not recorded which). Written as DNA, the CDR3 is TGTGCCAGCAGCCGACCCGGGGGTGAAGCTTTCTTT. As protein: CASSRPGGEAFF.